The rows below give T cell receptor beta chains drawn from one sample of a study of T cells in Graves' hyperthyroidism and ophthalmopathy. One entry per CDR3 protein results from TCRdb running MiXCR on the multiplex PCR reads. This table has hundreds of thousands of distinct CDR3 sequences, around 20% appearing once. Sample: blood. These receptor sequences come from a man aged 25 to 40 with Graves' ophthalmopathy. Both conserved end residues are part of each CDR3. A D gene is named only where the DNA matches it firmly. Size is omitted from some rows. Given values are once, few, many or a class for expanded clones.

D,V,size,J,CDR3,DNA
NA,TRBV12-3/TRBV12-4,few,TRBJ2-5,CASRSQAGRETQYF,TGTGCCAGCAGGTCACAGGCTGGTCGGGAGACCCAGTACTTC
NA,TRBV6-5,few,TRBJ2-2,CASCLWIQNTGELFF,TGTGCCAGCTGTTTGTGGATACAGAACACCGGGGAGCTGTTTTTT
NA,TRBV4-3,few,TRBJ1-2,CASSQDKLAVREDGYTF,TGCGCCAGCAGCCAAGATAAATTGGCGGTCCGGGAAGATGGCTACACCTTC
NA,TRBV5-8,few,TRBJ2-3,CASSLPLGGTDTQYF,TGTGCCAGCAGCTTGCCACTGGGCGGAACAGATACGCAGTATTTT
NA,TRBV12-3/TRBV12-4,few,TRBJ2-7,CASQWDGPYEQYF,TGTGCCAGTCAGTGGGACGGACCCTACGAGCAGTACTTC
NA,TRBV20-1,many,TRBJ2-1,CSATWPGENNEQFF,TGCAGTGCCACTTGGCCCGGGGAGAACAATGAGCAGTTCTTC
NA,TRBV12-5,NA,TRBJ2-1,CASGLVLGSSYNEQFF,TGTGCTAGTGGTTTGGTACTCGGAAGCTCCTACAATGAGCAGTTCTTC
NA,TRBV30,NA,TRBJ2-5,CAWTGNQETQYF,TGTGCCTGGACAGGGAACCAAGAGACCCAGTACTTC
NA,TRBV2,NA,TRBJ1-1,CASRSYNTEAFF,TGTGCCAGCAGGTCATACAACACTGAAGCTTTCTTT
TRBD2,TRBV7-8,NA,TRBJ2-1,CASSLAKGLAGGWNNEQLF,TGTGCCAGCAGCTTAGCGAAGGGACTAGCGGGAGGGTGGAACAATGAGCAGCTCTTC
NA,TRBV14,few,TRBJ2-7,CASSQATETSSYEQYF,TGTGCCAGCAGCCAAGCGACTGAAACGAGCTCCTACGAGCAGTACTTC
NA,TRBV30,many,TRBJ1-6,CAWSRRAMAPLHF,TGTGCCTGGAGTCGTAGGGCCATGGCCCCCCTCCACTTT
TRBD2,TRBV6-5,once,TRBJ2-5,CASSYGLAGLKTQYF,TGTGCCAGCAGTTACGGACTAGCAGGATTAAAGACCCAGTACTTC
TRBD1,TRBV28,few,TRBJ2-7,CASFGTEAEQYF,TGTGCCAGCTTCGGGACAGAAGCCGAGCAGTACTTC
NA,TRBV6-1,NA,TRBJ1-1,CAILGTYLDTEAFF,TGTGCCATCCTGGGAACATACCTCGACACTGAAGCTTTCTTT
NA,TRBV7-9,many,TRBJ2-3,CASSLAGVRGTDTQYF,TGTGCCAGCAGCTTAGCCGGCGTCAGGGGAACAGATACGCAGTATTTT
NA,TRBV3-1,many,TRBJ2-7,CASSPGPSSYEQYF,TGTGCCAGCAGTCCCGGGCCCAGCTCCTACGAGCAGTACTTC
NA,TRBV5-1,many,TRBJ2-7,CASSFGAGNYEQYF,TGCGCCAGCAGCTTTGGGGCAGGGAACTACGAGCAGTACTTC
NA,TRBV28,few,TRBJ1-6,CASSFVNSPLHF,TGTGCCAGCAGTTTCGTCAATTCACCCCTCCACTTT
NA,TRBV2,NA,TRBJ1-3,CASSRGFQGSGNTIYF,TGTGCCAGCAGTCGGGGATTTCAGGGCTCTGGAAACACCATATATTTT
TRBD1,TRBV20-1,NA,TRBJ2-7,CSARAGDRDMGEQYF,TGCAGTGCTAGAGCAGGGGACAGGGACATGGGCGAGCAGTACTTC
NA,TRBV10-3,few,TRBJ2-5,CAISESLAPETQYF,TGTGCCATCAGTGAGTCGCTGGCGCCGGAGACCCAGTACTTC
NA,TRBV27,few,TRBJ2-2,CASSFGRGPNTGELFF,TGTGCCAGCAGTTTTGGGAGGGGGCCGAACACCGGGGAGCTGTTTTTT
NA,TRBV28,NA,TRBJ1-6,CACGARGFSPLHF,TGTGCCTGCGGGGCCAGGGGCTTTTCACCCCTCCACTTT
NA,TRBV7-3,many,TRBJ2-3,CASSTNEGDTQYF,TGTGCCAGCAGCACGAACGAGGGAGATACGCAGTATTTT
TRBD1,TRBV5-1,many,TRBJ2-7,CASSFRNRGYEQYF,TGCGCCAGCAGCTTCAGAAACAGGGGATACGAGCAGTACTTC
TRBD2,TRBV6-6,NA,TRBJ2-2,CASSYGTSGSRTGELFF,TGTGCCAGCAGTTACGGGACTAGCGGGAGTCGCACCGGGGAGCTGTTTTTT
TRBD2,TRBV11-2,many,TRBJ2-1,CASRTVAGSNNEQFF,TGTGCCAGCAGGACTGTAGCGGGTTCCAACAATGAGCAGTTCTTC
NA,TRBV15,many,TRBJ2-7,CATSRDFPHLGLYEQYF,TGTGCCACCAGCAGAGATTTCCCACATCTAGGATTGTACGAGCAGTACTTC
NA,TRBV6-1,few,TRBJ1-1,CASSWPDSEAFF,TGTGCCAGCAGTTGGCCGGACAGTGAAGCTTTCTTT
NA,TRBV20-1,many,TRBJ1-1,CSARDGRNTGGTEAFF,TGCAGTGCTAGAGATGGTCGGAACACCGGGGGTACTGAAGCTTTCTTT
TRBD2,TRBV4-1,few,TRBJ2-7,CASSSLAGGEQYF,TGCGCCAGCAGCTCCCTAGCGGGAGGCGAGCAGTACTTC
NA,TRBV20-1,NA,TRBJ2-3,CSARVITSTDTQYF,TGCAGTGCTAGAGTTATTACTAGCACAGATACGCAGTATTTT